Listed below are T cell receptor beta chains from one sample, sequenced in a study of blood T cell repertoires in COVID-19. Assay: immunoSEQ multiplex PCR; the TCRdb copy retains only in-frame clones and omits some. The data hold more than 200,000 clones, with 80% to 90% observed a single time. Material for sequencing was PBMCs or T cells enriched from blood (not recorded which). Every receptor here comes from a man aged 35 to 55 who had recovered from COVID-19. The CDR3 runs from the conserved cysteine through the conserved F or W. The D gene is left open where the match is weak. Expanded clones are given a class, and other clones once, few, many or no size at all.

v_gene: TRBV27
d_gene: TRBD1
j_gene: TRBJ1-3
abundance: NA
CDR3nt: TGTGCCAGCAGTTTAACCGCGCGGGGACAGGACTCTGGAAACACCATATATTTT
CDR3aa: CASSLTARGQDSGNTIYF

v_gene: TRBV3-1/TRBV3-2
d_gene: NA
j_gene: TRBJ1-2
abundance: NA
CDR3nt: TGTGCCAGCACCCCGGGGGAGGGGAACTATGGCTACACCTTC
CDR3aa: CASTPGEGNYGYTF

v_gene: TRBV7-9
d_gene: NA
j_gene: TRBJ2-7
abundance: few
CDR3nt: TGTGCCAGCAGCTTAGACGGTCAGGGGCAGTACTTC
CDR3aa: CASSLDGQGQYF

v_gene: TRBV19
d_gene: NA
j_gene: TRBJ1-5
abundance: few
CDR3nt: TGTGCCAGTAGTATAAGTAAGACAGGCAGGAATCAGCCCCAGCATTTT
CDR3aa: CASSISKTGRNQPQHF

v_gene: TRBV28
d_gene: NA
j_gene: TRBJ1-5
abundance: NA
CDR3nt: TGTGCCAGCAGAGGAGAGGGGGGGAATCAGCCCCAGCATTTT
CDR3aa: CASRGEGGNQPQHF

v_gene: TRBV6-5
d_gene: TRBD1
j_gene: TRBJ1-6
abundance: NA
CDR3nt: TGTGCCAGCAGACGACAGGGGGTTTCGAATTCACCCCTCCACTTT
CDR3aa: CASRRQGVSNSPLHF

v_gene: TRBV5-1
d_gene: TRBD2
j_gene: TRBJ2-2
abundance: NA
CDR3nt: TGCGCCAGTGGTAGCGGGGGGGTGACGAACACCGGGGAGCTGTTTTTT
CDR3aa: CASGSGGVTNTGELFF

v_gene: TRBV7-9
d_gene: TRBD1
j_gene: TRBJ2-2
abundance: once
CDR3nt: TGTGCCAAGTTGACAGGGGCCGGGGAGCTGTTTTTT
CDR3aa: CAKLTGAGELFF

v_gene: TRBV5-1
d_gene: NA
j_gene: TRBJ1-2
abundance: NA
CDR3nt: TGCGCCAGCAGCCCGTTTGGTGTAGATTCTAACTATGGCTACACCTTC
CDR3aa: CASSPFGVDSNYGYTF

v_gene: TRBV27
d_gene: NA
j_gene: TRBJ2-7
abundance: NA
CDR3nt: TGTGCCAGCAGTTTATCACCCAGGGATGTTCGGCAGTACTTC
CDR3aa: CASSLSPRDVRQYF

v_gene: TRBV5-5
d_gene: TRBD1
j_gene: TRBJ1-6
abundance: NA
CDR3nt: TGTGCCAGCAGACCTGACAGGGATGGGCCTAATTCACCCCTCCACTTT
CDR3aa: CASRPDRDGPNSPLHF

v_gene: TRBV5-5
d_gene: NA
j_gene: TRBJ1-1
abundance: NA
CDR3nt: TGTGCCAGCAGCTTGGGGCCCCAGGAGAACACTGAAGCTTTCTTT
CDR3aa: CASSLGPQENTEAFF

v_gene: TRBV5-1
d_gene: NA
j_gene: TRBJ1-1
abundance: NA
CDR3nt: TGCGCCAGCAGCTTTCACCCAGGGGCGGCTGAAGCTTTCTTT
CDR3aa: CASSFHPGAAEAFF

v_gene: TRBV24-1
d_gene: NA
j_gene: TRBJ1-2
abundance: few
CDR3nt: TGTGCCATCGAAAAGGAGGTCAGCTATGGCTACACCTTC
CDR3aa: CAIEKEVSYGYTF

v_gene: TRBV5-4
d_gene: NA
j_gene: TRBJ1-6
abundance: few
CDR3nt: TGTGCCAGCAGCTTGGCCCTGGCTTCCTCCTATAATTCACCCCTCCACTTT
CDR3aa: CASSLALASSYNSPLHF

v_gene: TRBV30
d_gene: NA
j_gene: TRBJ1-2
abundance: NA
CDR3nt: TGTGCCTGGAGTGTAAACCCACTGGGCGGCTACACCTTC
CDR3aa: CAWSVNPLGGYTF

v_gene: TRBV7-9
d_gene: NA
j_gene: TRBJ2-6
abundance: NA
CDR3nt: TGTGCCAGCAGCTTAAGAGAGTCCGGGGCCAACGTCCTGACTTTC
CDR3aa: CASSLRESGANVLTF

v_gene: TRBV9
d_gene: TRBD1
j_gene: TRBJ1-2
abundance: NA
CDR3nt: TGTGCCAGCAGCGAGGGTCCGGGACAGCCCTATGGCTACACCTTC
CDR3aa: CASSEGPGQPYGYTF

v_gene: TRBV5-1
d_gene: TRBD2
j_gene: TRBJ2-5
abundance: NA
CDR3nt: TGCGCCAGCAGCTTGCCAAGGGCGGGGGGGCATCAAGAGACCCAGTACTTC
CDR3aa: CASSLPRAGGHQETQYF

v_gene: TRBV20-1
d_gene: NA
j_gene: TRBJ2-5
abundance: NA
CDR3nt: TGCAGTGTTAGTGACCGGGAGACCCAGTACTTC
CDR3aa: CSVSDRETQYF

v_gene: TRBV6-4
d_gene: NA
j_gene: TRBJ1-5
abundance: few
CDR3nt: TGTGCCAGCAGTGCTGGGTACGGGGGAGGTCAGCCCCAGCATTTT
CDR3aa: CASSAGYGGGQPQHF

v_gene: TRBV7-9
d_gene: NA
j_gene: TRBJ2-3
abundance: NA
CDR3nt: TGTGCCAGCAGCTTAGGGCAAACAGATACGCAGTATTTT
CDR3aa: CASSLGQTDTQYF

v_gene: TRBV11-2
d_gene: TRBD2
j_gene: TRBJ2-7
abundance: NA
CDR3nt: TGTGCCAGCACCCAGGGACTAGCGGAAACCTACGAGCAGTACTTC
CDR3aa: CASTQGLAETYEQYF